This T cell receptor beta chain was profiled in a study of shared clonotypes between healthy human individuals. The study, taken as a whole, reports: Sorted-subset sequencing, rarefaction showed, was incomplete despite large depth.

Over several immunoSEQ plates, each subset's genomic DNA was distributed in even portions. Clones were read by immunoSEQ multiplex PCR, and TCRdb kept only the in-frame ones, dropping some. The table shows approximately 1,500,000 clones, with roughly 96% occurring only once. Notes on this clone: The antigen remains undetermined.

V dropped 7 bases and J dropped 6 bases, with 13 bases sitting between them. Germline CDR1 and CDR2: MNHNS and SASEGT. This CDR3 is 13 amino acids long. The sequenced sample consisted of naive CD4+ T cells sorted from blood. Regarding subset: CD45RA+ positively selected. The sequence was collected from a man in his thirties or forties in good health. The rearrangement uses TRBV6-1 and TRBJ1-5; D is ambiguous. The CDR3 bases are TGTGCCAGCATTGGGAGGGAAGGTCAGCCCCAGCATTTT. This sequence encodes CASIGREGQPQHF.